This TCR beta chain comes out of a study of T cell responses to AZD1222 COVID-19 vaccine. Study-level results: Females made up more of the donors, who were largely white British, and clonal diversity may have come out too low. An increase in Spike-specific TCR breadth and depth was observed after two AZD1222 doses. There were vaccine-associated CD4 TCRs across spike, dominant at 160-218 and 743-854. Targeting of unmutated variant regions was reportedly seen in nearly half of spike-specific TCRs.

Looked up from germline, CDR1 is WNHNN and CDR2 is SYGVQD (reference sequence). Trimming at V came to 4 bases and at J to 1 base, leaving 24 bases not matched to a gene. The CDR3 sequence is 21 residues long. The repertoire was sequenced with immunoSEQ multiplex PCR; TCRdb's copy has only in-frame clones and lacks some. The sample yields 130,000 or so clones, roughly 93% seen once. In its sample, this clone was seen a few times. What it recognizes is unknown. The sample consisted of peripheral blood, taken on day 0 of AZD1222 vaccination. This clonotype was sampled from an adult in good health. The V gene is TRBV10-1, the J gene TRBJ1-2, with 7 bases lining up with TRBD1. The CDR3 region is CASSASETDRDSQRDNYGYTF. CDR3 in DNA: TGCGCCAGCAGTGCGTCTGAAACTGACAGGGACAGTCAGAGGGATAACTATGGCTACACCTTC.